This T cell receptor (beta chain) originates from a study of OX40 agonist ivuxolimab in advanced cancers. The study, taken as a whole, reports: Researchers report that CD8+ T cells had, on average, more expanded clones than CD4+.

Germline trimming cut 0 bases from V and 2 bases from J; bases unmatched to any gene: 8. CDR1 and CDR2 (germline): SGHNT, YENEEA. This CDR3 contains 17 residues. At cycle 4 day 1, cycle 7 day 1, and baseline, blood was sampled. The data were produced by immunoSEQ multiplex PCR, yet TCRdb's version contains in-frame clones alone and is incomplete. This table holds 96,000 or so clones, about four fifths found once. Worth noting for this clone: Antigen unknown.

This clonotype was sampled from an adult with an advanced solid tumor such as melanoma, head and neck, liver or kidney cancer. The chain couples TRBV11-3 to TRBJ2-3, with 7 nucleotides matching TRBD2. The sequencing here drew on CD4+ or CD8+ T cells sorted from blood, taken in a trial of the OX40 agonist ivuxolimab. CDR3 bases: TGTGCCAGCAGCTTAGATCCCCAGCGGGAAGCCACAGATACGCAGTATTTT. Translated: CASSLDPQREATDTQYF. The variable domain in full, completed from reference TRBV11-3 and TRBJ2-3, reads EAGVVQSPRYKIIEKKQPVAFWCNPISGHNTLYWYLQNLGQGPELLIRYENEEAVDDSQLPKDRFSAERLKGVDSTLKIQPAELGDSAVYLCASSLDPQREATDTQYFGPGTRLTVL.